These 6 T cell receptor beta chains were sequenced from one sample in a study of T cell responses to AZD1222 COVID-19 vaccine (dated by TCRdb to the early 2020s). The time point label here, explained by the study, means: about 28 days (+/-7) after the second vaccine dose. Receptor amplification or capture employed the immunoSEQ multiplex PCR assay. TCRdb re-hosts the immuneACCESS table, in-frame sequences only. Its copies lack some clones; in the studies checked, an unresolved V gene accounts for under half of them, and the cause for the rest is not known. The sample data list some 200,000 clones, and roughly 92% of these were observed just once. The ten largest clones represent 1.7% of the sample. Sequencing used peripheral blood, obtained 28 days after the second AZD1222 dose. These receptors all come from an adult who received the AZD1222 COVID-19 vaccine.

J is TRBJ1-1 and V is TRBV7-9, with D possibly matching TRBD1 (6 bases). The germline V gene has CDR1 SEHNR and CDR2 FQNEAQ (reference sequence). The ends were cut back, 5 bases at V and 11 bases at J, with 18 bases in the middle. The CDR3 totals 13 residues. The CDR3 reads CASSRSERGEAFF. In DNA form, the CDR3 reads TGTGCCAGCAGCAGGTCCGAGAGGGGGGAGGCTTTCTTT.

The CDR3: CASSTPFRNTEAFF. The CDR3 nucleotides are TGTGCCAGTAGTACGCCGTTTAGGAACACTGAAGCTTTCTTT. J is TRBJ1-1 and V is TRBV19, with D uncertain. This CDR3 comprises 14 residues. The germline V and J ends were trimmed by 4 bases and 1 base, with 10 bases remaining between them. Per the germline V gene, CDR1 is LNHDA and CDR2 is SQIVND (reference sequence).

The CDR3 region is CASSQAASTDTQYF. The CDR3 DNA is TGTGCCAGCAGCCAAGCCGCCAGCACAGATACGCAGTATTTT. The chain recombines TRBV4-2 with TRBJ2-3; D is undetermined. The CDR3 length is 14 residues. Germline lookup yields CDR1 LGHNA and CDR2 YNFKEQ. V lost 1 base and J lost 0, with 5 bases in between.

The chain recombines TRBV6-2 or TRBV6-3 with TRBJ1-1; 10 bases are shared with TRBD1. CDR3 length: 17 amino acids. J lost 1 base, V lost 0 bases, and 5 bases had no gene match. In germline, CDR1 is MNHEY, CDR2 SVGEGT. In nucleotides, the CDR3 is TGTGCCAGCAGTTACTCCCTCGACAGGGGGCGGAACACTGAAGCTTTCTTT. The encoded protein is CASSYSLDRGRNTEAFF.

The V and J genes are TRBV27 and TRBJ1-6, with D possibly TRBD1 on 5 matching bases. The CDR3 totals 17 residues. With 1 base removed from V and 6 bases from J, the gap between germline ends came to 16 bases. Germline V lookup: CDR1 MNHEY, CDR2 SMNVEV (reference sequence). CDR3 protein: CASSLLGRKGSNSPLHF. The CDR3 nucleotides are TGTGCCAGCAGTTTATTAGGTCGAAAGGGGAGTAATTCACCCCTCCACTTT.

V and J are TRBV13 and TRBJ1-3; D remains unclear. This CDR3 comprises 13 residues. V lost 0 bases and J lost 6, with 6 bases in between. Germline-derived CDR1 and CDR2 are PRHDT and FYEKMQ (reference sequence). The CDR3 DNA reads TGTGCCAGCAGCTTAGGGGTGGCAAACACCATATATTTT. Residues: CASSLGVANTIYF.